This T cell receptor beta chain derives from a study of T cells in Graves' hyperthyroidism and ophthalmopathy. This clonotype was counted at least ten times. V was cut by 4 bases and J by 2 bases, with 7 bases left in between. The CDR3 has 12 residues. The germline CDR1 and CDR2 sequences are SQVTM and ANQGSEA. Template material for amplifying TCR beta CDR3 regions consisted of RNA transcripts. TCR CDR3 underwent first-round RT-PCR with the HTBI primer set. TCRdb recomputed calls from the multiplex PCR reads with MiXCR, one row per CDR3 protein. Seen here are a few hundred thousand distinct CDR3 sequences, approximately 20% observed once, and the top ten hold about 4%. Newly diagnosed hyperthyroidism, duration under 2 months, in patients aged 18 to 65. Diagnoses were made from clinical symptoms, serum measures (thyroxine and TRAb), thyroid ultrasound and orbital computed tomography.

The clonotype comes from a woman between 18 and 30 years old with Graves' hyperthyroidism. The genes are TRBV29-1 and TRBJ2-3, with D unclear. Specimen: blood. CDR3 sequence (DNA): TGCAGCGTTGTGGGAAACACAGATACGCAGTATTTT. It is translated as CSVVGNTDTQYF.